A selection of T cell receptor beta chains follows, all from one sample in a study of shared clonotypes between healthy human individuals. Clones were read by immunoSEQ multiplex PCR, and TCRdb kept only the in-frame ones, dropping some. The sample contains over 700,000 clones, roughly two thirds of which appear only once. The sample comprised memory CD4+ T cells sorted from blood. These receptors were obtained from a woman in her thirties in good health. The CDR3 runs from the conserved cysteine through the conserved F or W. A D gene is named only where the DNA matches it firmly. Clone size is stated in some rows and not others, as once, few, many or a class when expanded.

v_gene	j_gene	abundance	d_gene	CDR3nt	CDR3aa
TRBV27	TRBJ2-1	once	NA	TGTGCCAGCAGTACCAGGGTGGGGGAGTACAATGAGCAGTTCTTC	CASSTRVGEYNEQFF
TRBV5-1	TRBJ2-3	NA	NA	TGCGCCAGCAGCTTGGTTTCGGCCCCTAGCACAGATACGCAGTATTTT	CASSLVSAPSTDTQYF
TRBV6-1	TRBJ1-2	few	NA	TGTGCCAGCAGTGAATTGGCAGGGCGGAGGGGCTACACCTTC	CASSELAGRRGYTF
TRBV15	TRBJ1-5	NA	NA	TGTGCCACCAGCAGAGAATGGAGGGCCCCCGGGAATCAGCCCCAGCATTTT	CATSREWRAPGNQPQHF
TRBV15	TRBJ1-2	NA	NA	TGTGCCACCAGCAGAGATTGGACAGGCTACACCTTC	CATSRDWTGYTF
TRBV19	TRBJ2-7	NA	TRBD1	TGTGCCAGTAAGGTGACAGGGGGCTACGAGCAGTACTTC	CASKVTGGYEQYF
TRBV28	TRBJ2-7	NA	TRBD1	TGTGCCAGCAGTTCCACAGGGGTAGCTTCGGCGCCCTACGAGCAGTACTTC	CASSSTGVASAPYEQYF
TRBV28	TRBJ2-2	NA	NA	TGTGCCAGCAGTTTATTAGGGGGTGATTTCAAAAACACCGGGGAGCTGTTTTTT	CASSLLGGDFKNTGELFF
TRBV28	TRBJ2-1	NA	TRBD1	TGTGCCAGCATTCTACAGGGGGCCCCTAGGGAGCAGTTCTTC	CASILQGAPREQFF
TRBV28	TRBJ2-4	NA	NA	TGTGCCAGCAGCTCCCATGGGGAGATAGCCAAAAACATTCAGTACTTC	CASSSHGEIAKNIQYF
TRBV11-3	TRBJ2-2	NA	TRBD2	TGTGCCAGCAGCTCCTTAGCGGGAGGGGGCACCGGGGAGCTGTTTTTT	CASSSLAGGGTGELFF
TRBV19	TRBJ1-1	once	NA	TGTGCCAGTAGTTTTCTCAGTAGCACTGAAGCTTTCTTT	CASSFLSSTEAFF
TRBV6-1	TRBJ2-3	NA	NA	TGTGCCAGCAGTGAACCAGGGAATACGCAGTATTTT	CASSEPGNTQYF
TRBV5-8	TRBJ1-4	NA	TRBD1	TGTGCCAGCAGTTTTCCTGGACAGGCCGATAATGAAAAACTGTTTTTT	CASSFPGQADNEKLFF
TRBV6-5	TRBJ1-3	NA	NA	TGTGCCAGCAGGGATCAGGGCTCTGGAAACACCATATATTTT	CASRDQGSGNTIYF
TRBV5-3	TRBJ2-1	NA	TRBD2	TGTGCCAGAAGCCTTAGCGGGAGCGATGAGCAGTTCTTC	CARSLSGSDEQFF
TRBV28	TRBJ1-1	NA	NA	TGTGCCAGCAGTACCGGGGCTAGAGCTGAAGCTTTCTTT	CASSTGARAEAFF
TRBV29-1	TRBJ2-3	NA	TRBD2	TGCAGCGTTGTTCGAGGTAGCGGGTACACAGATACGCAGTATTTT	CSVVRGSGYTDTQYF
TRBV4-1	TRBJ1-4	NA	NA	TGCGCCAGCTCCGTCACAGGGTTCCAAATTCCTAATGAAAAACTGTTTTTT	CASSVTGFQIPNEKLFF
TRBV27	TRBJ1-4	NA	NA	TGTGCCAGCAGTTTCCGGGGAGGAGAAAAACTGTTTTTT	CASSFRGGEKLFF
TRBV14	TRBJ2-3	few	TRBD2	TGTGCCAGCAGCCAACTAGCGGATAGCACAGATACGCAGTATTTT	CASSQLADSTDTQYF
TRBV12-5	TRBJ2-2	NA	TRBD2	TGTGCTAGTGGTTTGGTATTATCGCGGGAGCTCGGGGAGCTGTTTTTT	CASGLVLSRELGELFF
TRBV21-1	TRBJ1-2	few	NA	TGTGCCAGCAGCCCTCGCGGGTATGGCTACACCTTC	CASSPRGYGYTF
TRBV6-5	TRBJ1-5	NA	NA	TGTGCCAGCAGCCACGACAGTAGCAATCAGCCCCAGCATTTT	CASSHDSSNQPQHF
TRBV6-6	TRBJ2-1	few	NA	TGTGCCAGCAGTCGACAGACGAGCTCCTACAATGAGCAGTTCTTC	CASSRQTSSYNEQFF
TRBV5-1	TRBJ2-5	NA	NA	TGCGCCAGCAGCTCCCAGTGGAGGGCGAGCCAAGAGACCCAGTACTTC	CASSSQWRASQETQYF
TRBV19	TRBJ2-2	NA	TRBD1	TGTGCCAGTAGGCAGGGGGTCGGGGAGCTGTTTTTT	CASRQGVGELFF
TRBV6-4	TRBJ2-1	NA	TRBD2	TGTGCCAGCAGTGACGGACTAGCGGGCAATGAGCAGTTCTTC	CASSDGLAGNEQFF
TRBV29-1	TRBJ2-7	NA	NA	TGCAGCGTTGAAATGGGCAGGGGAACCTACGAGCAGTACTTC	CSVEMGRGTYEQYF
TRBV2	TRBJ2-2	NA	NA	TGTGCCAGCAACCAGGGTCCCGGGGAGCTGTTTTTT	CASNQGPGELFF
TRBV28	TRBJ2-5	NA	NA	TGTGCCAGCAAAGGGTATCCAGAGACCCAGTACTTC	CASKGYPETQYF
TRBV7-6	TRBJ1-3	NA	TRBD1	TGTGCCAGCAGCTCGCATCCTCGGTACCACAGGGGGATCGGAAACACCATATATTTT	CASSSHPRYHRGIGNTIYF
TRBV6-6	TRBJ2-7	NA	NA	TGTGCCAGCAGTTATGACGGGTACGACTACGAGCAGTACTTC	CASSYDGYDYEQYF
TRBV18	TRBJ2-2	once	NA	TGTGCCAGCTCACCAGAGGCGGGCGGGGAGCTGTTTTTT	CASSPEAGGELFF
TRBV12-5	TRBJ2-1	NA	TRBD1	TGTGCTAGTAGGGGGCCCGGCGGGCCCAGTAATGAGCAGTTCTTC	CASRGPGGPSNEQFF
TRBV14	TRBJ2-1	NA	TRBD1	TGTGCCAGCAGCCAAGATATTGGACAGGGTAAATTCTTC	CASSQDIGQGKFF